The 18 T cell receptor beta chains below were found in one sample sequenced in a study of T cell responses to AZD1222 COVID-19 vaccine (dated by TCRdb to about 2021). The protocol used for the library was the immunoSEQ multiplex PCR assay. Not all clones reach the TCRdb copy of this immuneACCESS table, which keeps in-frame sequences only. Checked studies attribute under half of the gap to unresolved V genes and leave the rest unexplained. The sample has 110,000 to 150,000 clones on record, 70% to 90% of them singletons. The top ten constitute over 7% of the sample. Read against the paper, the sample's time point label means: baseline before first vaccination. The source material was peripheral blood, sampled on day 0 of AZD1222 vaccination. The receptors were gathered from an adult in good health.

V usage is TRBV6-7 and J usage is TRBJ1-5; 8 bases agree with TRBD1. TRBV6-7 is marked as an open reading frame, function uncertain. The CDR3 is made up of 15 amino acids. V lost 7 bases, J lost 5 bases, and 10 bases stayed unmatched. CDR3 residues: CASTEGTGGDQPQHF. The CDR3 DNA reads as TGTGCCAGCACCGAGGGGACAGGTGGGGATCAGCCCCAGCATTTT.

V and J are TRBV10-1 and TRBJ2-1; maybe TRBD2 (5 bases). With 3 bases removed from V and 14 bases from J, the gap between germline ends came to 14 bases. Germline V CDR1 and CDR2: WNHNN, SYGVQD (reference sequence). This CDR3 has 12 residues. Written as DNA, the CDR3 is TGCGCCAGCAGTGATAGCGAGGGAGAAAAGTTCTTC. Protein: CASSDSEGEKFF.

V gene TRBV10-3 combines with J gene TRBJ1-5, with D unresolved. The V end was cut by 2 bases, the J end by 7 bases, with 9 bases between. CDR3 size: 13 residues. Germline V gives CDR1 ENHRY, CDR2 SYGVKD. The CDR3 is CAISEVGGQPQHF. For the CDR3, the DNA is TGTGCCATCAGTGAGGTGGGCGGACAGCCCCAGCATTTT.

This clone has only one observation. This sequence joins TRBV28 and TRBJ1-5; D unclear. There are 14 residues in the CDR3. The V end was cut by 4 bases, the J end by 2 bases, with 9 bases between. Germline V lookup: CDR1 MDHEN, CDR2 SYDVKM. This CDR3 is CASSSPLGNQPQHF. In nucleotides, the CDR3 is TGTGCCAGCAGTTCCCCCCTAGGCAATCAGCCCCAGCATTTT. Looking up the rest from reference TRBV28 and TRBJ1-5 gives the full variable domain: DVKVTQSSRYLVKRTGEKVFLECVQDMDHENMFWYRQDPGLGLRLIYFSYDVKMKEKGDIPEGYSVSREKKERFSLILESASTNQTSMYLCASSSPLGNQPQHFGDGTRLSIL.

This rearrangement joins TRBV6-5 to TRBJ2-7, with TRBD2 matching 14 bases. V shed 5 bases and J 4 bases; nucleotides not matched to a gene: 4. From germline, CDR1 is MNHEY and CDR2 SVGAGI. CDR3 length equals 15 residues. The CDR3 DNA follows: TGTGCCAGCAGTCGCGGGACTAGCGGGAGTTACGAGCAGTACTTC. Amino acids: CASSRGTSGSYEQYF.

The chain recombines TRBV4-2 with TRBJ2-7; D unresolved. Trimming removed 2 bases at V and 7 bases at J, with 12 bases between. Per the germline V gene, CDR1 is LGHNA and CDR2 is YNFKEQ. The CDR3 sequence is 13 residues long. CDR3 nucleotide sequence: TGTGCCAGCAGCCAACTTCAGACGAATGAGCAGTACTTC. Protein product: CASSQLQTNEQYF.

V is TRBV6-5 and J is TRBJ2-7; D is perhaps TRBD1 (6 bases). Germline V gene lookup returns CDR1 MNHEY and CDR2 SVGAGI. This CDR3 region has 15 residues. The V end was cut by 5 bases, the J end by 4 bases, with 18 bases between. The CDR3 loop reads CASSPWGPMGYEQYF. The DNA for the CDR3 is TGTGCCAGCAGTCCATGGGGGCCCATGGGATACGAGCAGTACTTC.

This clone turned up a few times. This chain uses TRBV7-6 with TRBJ1-1; D not certain. CDR3 length: 15 amino acids. V lost 1 base to trimming and J lost 1 base, with 10 bases between them. The germline CDR1 and CDR2 sequences are SGHVS and FNYEAQ. This chain's CDR3 is CASSLVGVSNTEAFF. The CDR3 nucleotides read TGTGCCAGCAGCTTAGTCGGAGTTTCGAACACTGAAGCTTTCTTT.

CDR3 sequence: CASSLGGNEKLFF. The CDR3 DNA follows: TGTGCCAGCAGCTTGGGGGGAAATGAAAAACTGTTTTTT. The rearrangement joins TRBV7-2 to TRBJ1-4; TRBD1 is a possible D gene (5 bases). Deletions cut 3 bases from V and 5 bases from J, with 7 bases between. CDR3 size: 13 residues. Germline values: CDR1 SGHTA, CDR2 FQGNSA.

The rearrangement links TRBV3-1 (or the pseudogene TRBV3-2) to TRBJ2-7, with D maybe TRBD2 (5 bases). The CDR3 runs 15 residues. Deletions cut 4 bases from V and 3 bases from J, with 16 bases between. The germline V gene has CDR1 LGHDT and CDR2 YNNKEL (reference sequence). For the CDR3, the DNA is TGTGCCAGCAGCCCCCCACCGGGGATGGGCTACGAGCAGTACTTC. It is translated as CASSPPPGMGYEQYF.

V gene TRBV10-3 combines with J gene TRBJ1-1, with no clear D. Trimming removed 4 bases from V and 0 bases from J, with 15 bases in between. The germline V gene has CDR1 ENHRY and CDR2 SYGVKD. The CDR3 length is 16 residues. The CDR3: CAISGSAGLLNTEAFF. CDR3 coding DNA: TGTGCCATCAGTGGTAGTGCCGGCCTCTTGAACACTGAAGCTTTCTTT.

In this sample, this clone turned up once. The chain recombines TRBV9 with TRBJ2-7, with D unclear. CDR1 and CDR2 from the germline V gene are SGDLS and YYNGEE. The V end was cut by 3 bases, the J end by 0 bases, with 10 bases between. The CDR3 consists of 14 residues. The CDR3 sequence: CASSAGPNSYEQYF. CDR3 nucleotide sequence: TGTGCCAGCAGCGCAGGTCCGAACTCCTACGAGCAGTACTTC.

CDR3 DNA sequence: TGTGCCAGCAGCCATAGCTTTGGGGCAGGTGAGCAGTTCTTC. It specifies CASSHSFGAGEQFF. The rearrangement joins TRBV3-1 (or the pseudogene TRBV3-2) to TRBJ2-1, with D maybe TRBD1 (5 bases). The CDR3 sequence is 14 residues long. CDR1 LGHDT and CDR2 YNNKEL come from the germline V gene (reference sequence). With 3 bases removed from V and 9 bases from J, the gap between germline ends came to 15 bases.

V is TRBV2 and J is TRBJ2-1; the match to TRBD2 covers 7 bases. The CDR3 has 16 amino acids. The germline gives CDR1 SNHLY, CDR2 FYNNEI. V shed 6 bases, J shed 6 bases, and the junction held 14 bases outside the gene matches. The CDR3 loop is CASRPRPAGSINEQFF. The CDR3 DNA sequence: TGTGCCAGCAGGCCTCGGCCAGCGGGAAGTATCAATGAGCAGTTCTTC.

The V gene is TRBV3-1 (or the pseudogene TRBV3-2), the J gene TRBJ2-7; no reliable D call. Trimming shortened V by 1 base and J by 2 bases, and 15 bases separated the two germline ends. Germline V gives CDR1 LGHDT, CDR2 YNNKEL (reference sequence). This CDR3 spans 16 amino acids. The CDR3 DNA reads as TGTGCCAGCAGCCAAGGATGGACCGTAACTACCTACGAGCAGTACTTC. As protein: CASSQGWTVTTYEQYF.

The chain combines TRBV7-2 with TRBJ1-6; D not certain. Trimming stripped 5 bases from V and 10 bases from J, with 15 bases between. The CDR3 totals 14 residues. Per the germline V gene, CDR1 is SGHTA and CDR2 is FQGNSA. The CDR3 sequence is CASSRPEGGSPLHF. Here the CDR3 DNA reads TGTGCCAGCAGCCGCCCGGAAGGAGGATCACCCCTCCACTTT.

The chain joins TRBV7-9 to TRBJ2-7, with D possibly being TRBD2 (6 bases). Trimming removed 6 bases from V and 4 bases from J, with 13 bases in between. The CDR3 runs to 13 residues. From germline, CDR1 is SEHNR and CDR2 FQNEAQ (reference sequence). CDR3 amino acids: CASRPGLKYEQYF. The CDR3 DNA reads TGTGCCAGCAGACCGGGACTGAAGTACGAGCAGTACTTC.

The rearrangement joins TRBV6-5 to TRBJ2-6; D call uncertain. V was pared by 4 bases and J by 1 base, with 11 bases between. Germline assignment: CDR1 MNHEY and CDR2 SVGAGI. The CDR3 contains 16 residues. CDR3 loop: CASSSHHLSGANVLTF. In DNA, the CDR3 is TGTGCCAGCAGTTCCCACCATTTGTCTGGGGCCAACGTCCTGACTTTC.